This TCR beta chain was documented in a study of naive and memory T cell subsets. Study-level points and caveats: In CD4 and CD8 cells, diversity dropped from naive through EMRA.

Only a few counts were recorded for this clonotype. Antigen: not known. The length of the CDR3 is 12 residues. Germline lookup yields CDR1 SQVTM and CDR2 ANQGSEA. With 6 bases clipped from V and 8 bases from J, the junction kept 9 bases outside the gene matches. Both TRBC1 and TRBC2 were covered by a beta constant-region primer of two equimolar oligonucleotides. The ligated cDNA underwent four PCR rounds using SP2 and nested alpha and beta constant-region primers. A 12-nucleotide UMI and the SP2 primer were added to the cDNA 3' end by oligonucleotide ligation. TCRdb called the UMI-ligation and nested PCR reads again in MiXCR, with one record for every CDR3 protein. This sample has 120,000 or so distinct CDR3 sequences, with about 36% found just once. After the first PCR, alpha and beta chain libraries were processed separately. After CD4 positive bead selection, the CD4-negative fraction gave CD8 T cells.

This chain connects TRBV29-1 to TRBJ1-1; 7 positions match TRBD1. This clonotype was obtained from a human donor in good health. The sample consisted of central memory CD4+ T cells from blood. The chain's CDR3 is CSVVYMDREAFF. The CDR3 region has the DNA TGCAGCGTCGTTTATATGGACAGGGAAGCTTTCTTT. The full variable domain, rest sourced from reference TRBV29-1 and TRBJ1-1, is SAVISQKPSRDICQRGTSLTIQCQVDSQVTMMFWYRQQPGQSLTLIATANQGSEATYESGFVIDKFPISRPNLTFSTLTVSNMSPEDSSIYLCSVVYMDREAFFGQGTRLTVV.